Reported below is one T cell receptor beta chain. Its cognate antigen is unknown. This sample stems from a study of siplizumab effects on memory and regulatory T cells. Study observations and caveats: Unstimulated subsets were the mapping target of only a minor fraction of alloreactive clones. Tregs that proliferated in siplizumab cultures did not have their suppressive function confirmed. Naive T cells seemed more diverse than memory cells; they also seemed major alloresponse contributors. Under siplizumab, an average approximately 69% of mappable alloreactive CD4+ clones were Treg-derived, compared with approximately 27% in controls.

Trimming at V came to 0 bases and at J to 0 bases, leaving 0 bases not matched to a gene. Germline loops: CDR1 SGHRS, CDR2 YFSETQ. The CDR3 is 14 residues long. Repertoires were generated with immunoSEQ multiplex PCR, while TCRdb's copy carries only in-frame clones and drops some. The table lists approximately 100,000 clones, 93% of them singletons. This clonotype originated in a human donor in good health. The rearrangement links TRBV5-1 to TRBJ2-7, with TRBD2 matching 7 bases. Sequencing was done on a sample of non-Treg CD4+ T cells sorted from blood. DNA of the CDR3: TGCGCCAGCAGCTTGGGCGGGGGCTCCTACGAGCAGTACTTC. Translated, it gives CASSLGGGSYEQYF.